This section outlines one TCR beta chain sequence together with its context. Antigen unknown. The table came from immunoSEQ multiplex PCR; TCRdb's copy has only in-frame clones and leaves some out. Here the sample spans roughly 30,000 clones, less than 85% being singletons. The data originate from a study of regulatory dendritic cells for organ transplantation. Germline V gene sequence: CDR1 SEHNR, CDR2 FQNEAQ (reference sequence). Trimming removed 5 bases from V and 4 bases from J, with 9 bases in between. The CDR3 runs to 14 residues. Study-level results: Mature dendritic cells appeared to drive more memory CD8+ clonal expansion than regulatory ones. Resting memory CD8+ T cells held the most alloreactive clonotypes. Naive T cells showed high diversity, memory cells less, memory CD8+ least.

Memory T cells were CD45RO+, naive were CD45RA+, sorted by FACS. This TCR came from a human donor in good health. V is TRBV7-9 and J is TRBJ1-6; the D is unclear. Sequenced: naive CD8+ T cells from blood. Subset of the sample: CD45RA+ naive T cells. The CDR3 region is CASSPTPYNSPLHF. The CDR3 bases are TGTGCCAGCAGCCCGACACCGTATAATTCACCCCTCCACTTT.